The T cell receptor beta chain under discussion was sequenced for a study of T cell responses to AZD1222 COVID-19 vaccine. The repertoire was sequenced with immunoSEQ multiplex PCR; TCRdb's copy has only in-frame clones and lacks some. The table records 50,000 or so clones, 88% of them present only once. Trimming left V 5 bases short and J 6 bases short, with 20 bases between. The CDR3 loop spans 16 amino acids. Germline V gives CDR1 KGHSY, CDR2 FQNENV. Findings and caveats of the study: Donors in the cohort were predominantly white British and more often female, and clonal diversity was possibly underestimated. Receipt of two AZD1222 doses was followed by a rise in Spike-specific TCR breadth and depth.

Details on this clone: Its antigen is as yet unknown.

Source: peripheral blood, taken on day 0 of AZD1222 vaccination. The rearrangement uses TRBV16 and TRBJ1-5; TRBD1 might be the D (5 bases). The sequence came from an adult in good health. CDR3 region: CASSSRQYSQGQPQHF. The DNA for the CDR3 is TGTGCCAGCAGCTCGAGACAGTACTCGCAGGGTCAGCCCCAGCATTTT.